Given below is one T cell receptor (beta chain) in context. No antigen is known for it. Clones were sequenced by immunoSEQ multiplex PCR, and TCRdb holds only the in-frame ones, with some missing. The sample holds more than 25,000 clones, 60% to 80% seen once. The record originates from a study of vaccination effects on CD4 cells after COVID-19. Ahead of sequencing, the ViraFEST assay grew antigen-specific CD4+ T cells using viral peptide pools. It was after 10 days of culture that CD4+ T cells were isolated. Participants each got two BNT162b2 or mRNA-1273 vaccine doses. After removal of 2 bases from V and 4 bases from J, the junction contained 3 bases not matched to a gene. The CDR3 totals 15 residues. Germline-derived CDR1 and CDR2 are SGHRS and YFSETQ.

The chain employs TRBV5-1 and TRBJ2-4; 10 positions agree with TRBD2. The sequenced sample was CD4+ T cells from PBMCs cultured with HCoV-229E spike peptides, obtained after COVID-19 vaccination. The sequence came from a human donor who received a COVID-19 vaccine. CDR3 DNA sequence: TGCGCCAGCAGCTTCCCGACTAGCGGGAAAAACATTCAGTACTTC. Encoded protein: CASSFPTSGKNIQYF. The full variable domain, rest sourced from reference TRBV5-1 and TRBJ2-4, is KAGVTQTPRYLIKTRGQQVTLSCSPISGHRSVSWYQQTPGQGLQFLFEYFSETQRNKGNFPGRFSGRQFSNSRSEMNVSTLELGDSALYLCASSFPTSGKNIQYFGAGTRLSVL.